This T cell receptor (beta chain) was retrieved from a study of cytomegalovirus exposure and HLA in healthy donors. Study as a whole: The 130 or so validation repertoires were reported in a later analysis to have been generated on the same platform as the roughly 670 first-cohort repertoires. Study-wide results and caveats: High sensitivity and specificity were reportedly achieved when the classifier diagnosed cytomegalovirus status. Researchers catalogued 164 TCR beta chains as cytomegalovirus-associated.

Turning to this clone: Its target is unknown.

Measured with immunoSEQ multiplex PCR; TCRdb has only the in-frame clones, and not every one. Seen here are more than 95,000 clones, about 90% observed once, and the top ten hold approximately 2%. CDR1 and CDR2 from the germline V gene are SGHTA and FQGNSA. CDR3 size: 16 residues. The V and J ends lost 5 bases and 1 base respectively, with 16 bases between them. The sequencing sample was made of PBMCs. The sequence came from a woman aged 18 to 35 in good health and CMV-seronegative. The rearrangement uses TRBV7-2 and TRBJ2-3; possibly TRBD2 for D (5 bases). For the CDR3, the DNA is TGTGCCAGCAGCCTGACTATACTAAATCGCACAGATACGCAGTATTTT. Protein product: CASSLTILNRTDTQYF. The whole variable domain, remainder taken from reference TRBV7-2 and TRBJ2-3, is GAGVSQSPSNKVTEKGKDVELRCDPISGHTALYWYRQSLGQGLEFLIYFQGNSAPDKSGLPSDRFSAERTGGSVSTLTIQRTQQEDSAVYLCASSLTILNRTDTQYFGPGTRLTVL.